This T cell receptor beta chain was captured by sequencing in a study of regulatory T cells in long-lasting Graves disease. In building TCR beta libraries, iRepertoire HTBI primers were used together with Arm-PCR of CDR3 regions. As handled by the study authors: The samples included roughly 62 TRBV and more than 12 TRBJ segments. TCRdb re-called the multiplex PCR reads through MiXCR, storing one row per CDR3 protein. TCRdb, rather than the study authors, made the V and J calls. The sample lists approximately 690,000 distinct CDR3 sequences, approximately 31% occurring once. Indicated time point: persistent/refractory GD, antithyroid drugs over 5 years with positive TRAb. RNA isolated from PBMCs was used to make the TCR library. With EDTA tubes as the receptacles, about 10 milliliters of peripheral blood were drawn. This sample comprised peripheral blood mononuclear cells (PBMCs), obtained when the disease was refractory, from a patient treated with antithyroid drugs. This receptor was identified in a female donor with Graves disease.

CDR3 loop: CASSDRLAGATGELFF. In DNA form, the CDR3 reads TGTGCCAGCAGTGATCGACTAGCGGGAGCCACCGGGGAGCTGTTTTTT. This sequence joins TRBV6-1 and TRBJ2-2; TRBD2 agrees at 12 bases. The CDR3 has 16 amino acids. From germline, CDR1 is MNHNS and CDR2 SASEGT. After removal of 3 bases from V and 4 bases from J, the junction contained 3 bases not matched to a gene.